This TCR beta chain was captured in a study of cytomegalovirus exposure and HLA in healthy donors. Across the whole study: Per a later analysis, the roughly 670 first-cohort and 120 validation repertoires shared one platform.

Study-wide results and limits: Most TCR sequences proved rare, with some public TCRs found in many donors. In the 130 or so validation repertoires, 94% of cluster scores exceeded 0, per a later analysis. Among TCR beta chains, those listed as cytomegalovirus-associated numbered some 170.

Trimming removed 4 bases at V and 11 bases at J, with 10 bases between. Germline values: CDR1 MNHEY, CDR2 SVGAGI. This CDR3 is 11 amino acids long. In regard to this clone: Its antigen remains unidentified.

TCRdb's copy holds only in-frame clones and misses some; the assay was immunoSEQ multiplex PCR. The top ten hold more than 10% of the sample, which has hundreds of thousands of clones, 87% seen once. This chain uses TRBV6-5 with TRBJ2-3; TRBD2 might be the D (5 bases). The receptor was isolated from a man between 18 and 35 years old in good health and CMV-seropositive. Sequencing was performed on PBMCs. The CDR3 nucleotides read TGTGCCAGCAGTTCCGGGATGCGGCAGTATTTT. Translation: CASSSGMRQYF.